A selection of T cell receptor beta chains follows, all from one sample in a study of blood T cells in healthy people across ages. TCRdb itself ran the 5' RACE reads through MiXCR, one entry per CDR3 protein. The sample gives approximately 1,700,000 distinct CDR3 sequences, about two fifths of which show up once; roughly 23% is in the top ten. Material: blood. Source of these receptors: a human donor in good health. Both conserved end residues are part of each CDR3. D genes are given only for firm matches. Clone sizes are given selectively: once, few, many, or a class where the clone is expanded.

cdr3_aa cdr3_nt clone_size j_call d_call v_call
CASSLVGGGSGRETQYF TGCGCCAGCAGCCTGGTTGGCGGGGGGTCGGGGAGAGAGACCCAGTACTTC NA TRBJ2-5 TRBD2 TRBV5-1
CASSLWGEPGDTGELFF TGTGCCAGCAGCTTGTGGGGAGAACCCGGGGACACCGGGGAGCTGTTTTTT NA TRBJ2-2 NA TRBV7-3
CASSSQEDEKLFF TGTGCCAGCAGCTCCCAGGAGGATGAAAAACTGTTTTTT NA TRBJ1-4 NA TRBV4-2
CASSQDEGEYENIQYF TGCGCCAGCAGCCAAGACGAAGGGGAATATGAAAACATTCAGTACTTC NA TRBJ2-4 NA TRBV4-3
CASSLVDFSYNEQFF TGTGCCAGCAGCTTAGTTGACTTCTCCTACAATGAGCAGTTCTTC NA TRBJ2-1 NA TRBV7-2
CASSLVRGSYGYTF TGTGCCAGCAGTTTAGTCAGGGGTAGCTATGGCTACACCTTC NA TRBJ1-2 NA TRBV27
CASKLGGDQPNYNEQYF TGTGCCAGTAAATTAGGCGGGGACCAACCAAACTACAATGAGCAGTACTTC NA TRBJ2-7 NA TRBV19
CSASGGYRVSYEQYF TGCAGTGCCAGTGGGGGGTACAGGGTATCCTACGAGCAGTACTTC NA TRBJ2-7 NA TRBV20-1
CASSMWTEGEQFF TGTGCCAGTAGTATGTGGACTGAGGGTGAGCAGTTCTTC NA TRBJ2-1 NA TRBV19
CASSPWDRRESYGYTF TGTGCCAGCAGCCCCTGGGACAGGCGGGAGAGCTATGGCTACACCTTC NA TRBJ1-2 TRBD1 TRBV7-6
CAISQNVNTEAFF TGTGCCATCAGTCAGAACGTGAACACTGAAGCTTTCTTT few TRBJ1-1 NA TRBV10-3
CATSAAGGSTEAFF TGTGCCACCAGTGCCGCGGGGGGGAGCACTGAAGCTTTCTTT NA TRBJ1-1 NA TRBV24-1
CASSYSGGGDEKLFF TGTGCCAGCAGTTACTCGGGGGGGGGTGATGAAAAACTGTTTTTT NA TRBJ1-4 NA TRBV6-5
CATRGLAGNEQFF TGTGCCACCAGGGGGCTAGCGGGCAATGAGCAGTTCTTC few TRBJ2-1 TRBD2 TRBV24-1
CASSYGSPSSYEQYF TGTGCCAGCAGTTACGGGTCTCCTAGCTCCTACGAGCAGTACTTC NA TRBJ2-7 NA TRBV6-5
CASSVNGENTEAFF TGTGCCAGCAGCGTAAATGGAGAGAACACTGAAGCTTTCTTT NA TRBJ1-1 NA TRBV9
CASGSNSYTEAFF TGTGCTAGTGGCTCTAATTCCTACACTGAAGCTTTCTTT NA TRBJ1-1 NA TRBV12-5
CASSYSFTSGVMGGEQFF TGTGCCAGCAGTTACTCGTTCACTAGCGGGGTAATGGGCGGTGAGCAGTTCTTC once TRBJ2-1 TRBD2 TRBV6-5
CASNIGAGEQYF TGTGCCAGCAACATAGGGGCGGGAGAGCAGTACTTC NA TRBJ2-5 TRBD2 TRBV6-2/TRBV6-3
CASSAGQYSHF TGTGCCAGCAGTGCGGGACAGTACAGCCACTTT few TRBJ1-6 TRBD1 TRBV25-1
CASSLGLVGTEAFF TGTGCCAGCAGCTTAGGGCTGGTTGGCACTGAAGCTTTCTTT few TRBJ1-1 NA TRBV7-8
CASSLPAGPTDTQYF TGTGCCAGCAGCCTCCCGGCGGGCCCCACAGATACGCAGTATTTT NA TRBJ2-3 NA TRBV7-2
CASSLGPGVETQYF TGTGCCAGCAGTTTGGGCCCAGGGGTCGAGACCCAGTACTTC NA TRBJ2-5 NA TRBV28
CAISYVKGTEAFF TGTGCCATCAGTTATGTAAAGGGCACTGAAGCTTTCTTT few TRBJ1-1 NA TRBV10-3
CASSLARGGGSTDTQYF TGTGCCAGCAGCTTAGCGCGTGGCGGGGGTTCAACAGATACGCAGTATTTT NA TRBJ2-3 TRBD2 TRBV7-2
CASSLAPYNYGYTF TGCGCCAGCAGCTTGGCTCCCTATAACTATGGCTACACCTTC NA TRBJ1-2 NA TRBV5-1
CASSQERGRYTQYF TGCGCCAGCAGCCAAGAGCGGGGGCGGTATACGCAGTATTTT few TRBJ2-3 NA TRBV4-3
CASSQGQGGEQFF TGTGCCAGCAGCCAGGGGCAGGGTGGTGAGCAGTTCTTC NA TRBJ2-1 NA TRBV4-2
CASSNPERGTLRGYTF TGTGCCAGTAGTAACCCCGAAAGAGGCACTCTACGAGGCTACACCTTC NA TRBJ1-2 NA TRBV19
CAIGDRILRTGRTPLHF TGTGCCATCGGTGACCGGATTCTTCGTACGGGGAGGACACCCCTCCACTTT NA TRBJ1-6 NA TRBV10-3
CASSFPGTSGKNIQYF TGTGCCAGCAGTTTCCCGGGGACTAGCGGAAAAAACATTCAGTACTTC few TRBJ2-4 TRBD2 TRBV27
CASRQLEMIQETQYF TGTGCCAGCAGGCAACTGGAGATGATACAAGAGACCCAGTACTTC NA TRBJ2-5 NA TRBV6-1
CASSLAQPTEAFF TGCGCCAGCAGCTTGGCCCAGCCCACTGAAGCTTTCTTT few TRBJ1-1 NA TRBV5-1
CASSLELAARGTYEQYF TGTGCCAGCAGCTTAGAGTTGGCGGCCAGGGGAACCTACGAGCAGTACTTC few TRBJ2-7 NA TRBV7-2
CASSPPWGQFNEQFF TGTGCCAGCAGCCCCCCATGGGGACAATTCAATGAGCAGTTCTTC many TRBJ2-1 NA TRBV5-4
CASSSGGLYEQYF TGTGCCAGCAGCTCAGGGGGGCTCTACGAGCAGTACTTC many TRBJ2-7 NA TRBV6-1
CASSQDLLGTDTQYF TGTGCCAGCAGCCAAGATCTCCTAGGAACAGATACGCAGTATTTT few TRBJ2-3 NA TRBV4-2
CASSLEDRGQETQYF TGTGCCAGCAGCTTAGAGGACAGGGGGCAAGAGACCCAGTACTTC NA TRBJ2-5 TRBD1 TRBV7-9
CSASSGGGPWNQYF TGCAGTGCTAGTAGCGGGGGGGGCCCTTGGAATCAGTACTTC NA TRBJ2-4 TRBD2 TRBV20-1
CSARVNGAGGVYEQYF TGCAGTGCTAGAGTGAATGGAGCGGGGGGGGTCTACGAGCAGTACTTC few TRBJ2-7 TRBD2 TRBV20-1
CSASGPTGATDAQYF TGCAGTGCTAGTGGCCCTACAGGGGCCACAGATGCGCAGTATTTT NA TRBJ2-3 TRBD1 TRBV20-1